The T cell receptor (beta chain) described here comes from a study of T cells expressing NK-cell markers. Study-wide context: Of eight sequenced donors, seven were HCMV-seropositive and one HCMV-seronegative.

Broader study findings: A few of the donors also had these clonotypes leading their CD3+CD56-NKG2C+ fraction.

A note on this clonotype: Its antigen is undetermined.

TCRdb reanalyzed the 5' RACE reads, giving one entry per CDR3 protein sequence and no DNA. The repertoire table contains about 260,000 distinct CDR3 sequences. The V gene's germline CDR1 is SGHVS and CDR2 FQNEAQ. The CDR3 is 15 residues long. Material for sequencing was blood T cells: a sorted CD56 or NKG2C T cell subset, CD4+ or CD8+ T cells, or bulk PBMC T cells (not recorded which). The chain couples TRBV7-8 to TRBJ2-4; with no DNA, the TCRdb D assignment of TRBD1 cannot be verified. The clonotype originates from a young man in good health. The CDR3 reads CASSLTGDRVDIQYF.